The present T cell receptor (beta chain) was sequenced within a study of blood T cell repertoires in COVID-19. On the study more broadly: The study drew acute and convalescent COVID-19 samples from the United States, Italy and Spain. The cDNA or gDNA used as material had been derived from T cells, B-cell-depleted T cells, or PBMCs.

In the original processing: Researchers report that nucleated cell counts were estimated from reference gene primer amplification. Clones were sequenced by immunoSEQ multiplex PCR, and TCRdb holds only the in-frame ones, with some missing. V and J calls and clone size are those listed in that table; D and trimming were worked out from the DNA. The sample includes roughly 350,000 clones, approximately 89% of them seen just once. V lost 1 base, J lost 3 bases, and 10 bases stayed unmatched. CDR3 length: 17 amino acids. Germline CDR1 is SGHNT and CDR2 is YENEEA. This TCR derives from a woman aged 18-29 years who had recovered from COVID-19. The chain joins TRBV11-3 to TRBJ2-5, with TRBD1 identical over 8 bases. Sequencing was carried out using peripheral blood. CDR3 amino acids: CASSLVFGAGGKETQYF. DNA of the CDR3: TGTGCCAGCAGCTTAGTTTTTGGAGCAGGGGGCAAAGAGACCCAGTACTTC.